Reported below is one TCR beta chain. These data are taken from a study of blood T cell repertoires in COVID-19. Profiling relied on immunoSEQ multiplex PCR, and the TCRdb table lists in-frame clones only, not all of them. Here the sample spans tens of thousands of clones, more than 75% being singletons. This CDR3 is 15 amino acids long. Germline V gives CDR1 SGHAT, CDR2 FQNNGV. V was shortened by 1 base and J by 3 bases, with 10 bases between the two germline ends. The sequencing sample was made of peripheral blood. The TCR comes from a human donor in a cohort sampled during active COVID-19. V and J are TRBV11-2 and TRBJ2-1; D unresolved. CDR3 residues: CASSLGAQFYNEQFF. CDR3 in DNA: TGTGCCAGCAGCTTAGGGGCCCAATTCTACAATGAGCAGTTCTTC.